This TCR beta chain was documented in a study of T cells in Graves' hyperthyroidism and ophthalmopathy. Notes on this clonotype: The antigen is unknown.

Broader study findings: Ophthalmopathy stood apart from stable hyperthyroidism in a 13 V-J model.

The V gene lost 3 bases and the J gene lost 4 bases, with 12 bases spanning the gap. The CDR3 contains 15 residues. CDR1 and CDR2 (germline): SEHNR, FQNEAQ (reference sequence). Amplified TCR beta CDR3 regions derived from RNA transcripts. The HTBI set primed first-round TCR CDR3 RT-PCR. Using its own MiXCR run on the multiplex PCR reads, TCRdb lists one record per CDR3 protein. The table lists 550,000 to 600,000 distinct CDR3 sequences, more than 13% of them singletons. The sequenced material came from blood. The chain joins TRBV7-9 to TRBJ2-2; D is perhaps TRBD1 (5 bases). The TCR sequence derives from a woman under 30 with Graves' ophthalmopathy. The CDR3 sequence: CASSFPGSSTGELFF. As DNA, the CDR3 is TGTGCCAGCAGCTTCCCAGGGTCGAGCACCGGGGAGCTGTTTTTT.